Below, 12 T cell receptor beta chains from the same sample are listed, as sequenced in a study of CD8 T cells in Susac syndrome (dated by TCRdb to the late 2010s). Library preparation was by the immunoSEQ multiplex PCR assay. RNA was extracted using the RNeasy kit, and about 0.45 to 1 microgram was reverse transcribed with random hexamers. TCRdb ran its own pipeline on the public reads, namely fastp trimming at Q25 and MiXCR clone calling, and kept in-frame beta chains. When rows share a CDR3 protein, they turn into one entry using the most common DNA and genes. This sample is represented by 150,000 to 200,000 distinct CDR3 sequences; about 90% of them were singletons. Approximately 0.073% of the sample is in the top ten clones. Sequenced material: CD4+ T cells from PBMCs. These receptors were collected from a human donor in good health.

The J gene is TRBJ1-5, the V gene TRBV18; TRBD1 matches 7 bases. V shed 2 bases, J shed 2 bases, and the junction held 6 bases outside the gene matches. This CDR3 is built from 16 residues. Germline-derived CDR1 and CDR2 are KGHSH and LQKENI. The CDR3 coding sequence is TGTGCCAGCTCACCAGGGACAGAGATTCGCAATCAGCCCCAGCATTTT. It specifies CASSPGTEIRNQPQHF.

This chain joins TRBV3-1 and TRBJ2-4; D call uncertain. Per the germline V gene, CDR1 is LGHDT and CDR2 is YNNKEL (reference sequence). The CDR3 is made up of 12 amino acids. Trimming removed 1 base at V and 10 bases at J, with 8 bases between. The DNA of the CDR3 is TGTGCCAGCAGCCAAGCAGAGGCTATTCAGTACTTC. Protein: CASSQAEAIQYF.

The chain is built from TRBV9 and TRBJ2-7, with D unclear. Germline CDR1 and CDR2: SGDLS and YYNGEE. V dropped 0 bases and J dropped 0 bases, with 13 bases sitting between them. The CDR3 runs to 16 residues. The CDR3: CASSVGPMAVSYEQYF. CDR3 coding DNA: TGTGCCAGCAGCGTAGGTCCCATGGCAGTCTCCTACGAGCAGTACTTC.

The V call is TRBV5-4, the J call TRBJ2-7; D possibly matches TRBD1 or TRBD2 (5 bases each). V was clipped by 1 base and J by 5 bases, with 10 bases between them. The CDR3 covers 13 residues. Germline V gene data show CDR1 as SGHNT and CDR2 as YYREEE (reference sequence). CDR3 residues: CASSLSGAHEQYF. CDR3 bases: TGTGCCAGCAGCTTGTCCGGGGCCCACGAGCAGTACTTC.

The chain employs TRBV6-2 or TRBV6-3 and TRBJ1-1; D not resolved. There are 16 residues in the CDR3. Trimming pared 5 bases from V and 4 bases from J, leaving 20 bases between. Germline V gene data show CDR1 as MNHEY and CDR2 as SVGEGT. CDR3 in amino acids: CASSRAPGRGGTEAFF. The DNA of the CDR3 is TGTGCCAGCAGTAGAGCTCCGGGCCGCGGAGGCACTGAAGCTTTCTTT.

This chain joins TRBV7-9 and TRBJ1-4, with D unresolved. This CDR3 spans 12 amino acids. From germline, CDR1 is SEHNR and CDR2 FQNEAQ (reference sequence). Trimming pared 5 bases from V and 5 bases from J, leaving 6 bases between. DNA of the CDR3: TGTGCCAGCAGCCTTCAAAATGAAAAACTGTTTTTT. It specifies CASSLQNEKLFF. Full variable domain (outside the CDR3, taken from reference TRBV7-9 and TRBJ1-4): DTGVSQNPRHKITKRGQNVTFRCDPISEHNRLYWYRQTLGQGPEFLTYFQNEAQLEKSRLLSDRFSAERPKGSFSTLEIQRTEQGDSAMYLCASSLQNEKLFFGSGTQLSVL.

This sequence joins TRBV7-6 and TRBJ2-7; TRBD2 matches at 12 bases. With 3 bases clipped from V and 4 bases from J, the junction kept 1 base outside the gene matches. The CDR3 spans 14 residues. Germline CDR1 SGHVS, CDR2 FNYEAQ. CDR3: CASSFGLAGYEQYF. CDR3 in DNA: TGTGCCAGCAGCTTCGGACTAGCGGGGTACGAGCAGTACTTC.

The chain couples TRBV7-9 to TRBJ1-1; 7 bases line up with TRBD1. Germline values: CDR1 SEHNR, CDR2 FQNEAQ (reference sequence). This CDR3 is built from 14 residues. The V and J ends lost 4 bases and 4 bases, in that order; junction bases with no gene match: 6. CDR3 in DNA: TGTGCCAGCAGCTCGAGACAGGGCTTCACTGAAGCTTTCTTT. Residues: CASSSRQGFTEAFF. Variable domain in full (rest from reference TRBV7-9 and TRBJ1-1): DTGVSQNPRHKITKRGQNVTFRCDPISEHNRLYWYRQTLGQGPEFLTYFQNEAQLEKSRLLSDRFSAERPKGSFSTLEIQRTEQGDSAMYLCASSSRQGFTEAFFGQGTRLTVV.

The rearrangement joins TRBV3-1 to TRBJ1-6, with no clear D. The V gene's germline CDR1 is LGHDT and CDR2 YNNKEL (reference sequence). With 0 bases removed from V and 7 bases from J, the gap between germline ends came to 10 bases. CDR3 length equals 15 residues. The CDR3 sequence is CASSQDDGPNSPLHF. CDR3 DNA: TGTGCCAGCAGCCAAGATGACGGCCCCAATTCACCCCTCCACTTT.

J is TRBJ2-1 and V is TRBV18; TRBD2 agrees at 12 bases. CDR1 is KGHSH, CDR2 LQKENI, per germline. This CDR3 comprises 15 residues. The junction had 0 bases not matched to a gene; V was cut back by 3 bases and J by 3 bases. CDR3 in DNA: TGTGCCAGCTCACCGGGACTAGCGGGCTACAATGAGCAGTTCTTC. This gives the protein CASSPGLAGYNEQFF. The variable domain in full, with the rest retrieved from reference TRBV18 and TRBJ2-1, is NAGVMQNPRHLVRRRGQEARLRCSPMKGHSHVYWYRQLPEEGLKFMVYLQKENIIDESGMPKERFSAEFPKEGPSILRIQQVVRGDSAAYFCASSPGLAGYNEQFFGPGTRLTVL.

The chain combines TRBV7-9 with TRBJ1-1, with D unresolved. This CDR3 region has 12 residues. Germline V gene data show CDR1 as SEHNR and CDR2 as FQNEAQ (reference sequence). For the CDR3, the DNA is TGTGCGACTGGGTATGGGAACACTGAAGCTTTCTTT. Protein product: CATGYGNTEAFF.

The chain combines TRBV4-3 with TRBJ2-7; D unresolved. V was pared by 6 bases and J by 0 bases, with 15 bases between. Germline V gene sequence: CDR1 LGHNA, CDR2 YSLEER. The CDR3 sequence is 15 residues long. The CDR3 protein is CASSLSNSGSYEQYF. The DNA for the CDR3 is TGCGCCAGCAGTCTCTCAAATTCTGGCTCCTACGAGCAGTACTTC.